The source of this T cell receptor beta chain is a study of cytomegalovirus exposure and HLA in healthy donors. The germline V and J ends were trimmed by 4 bases and 5 bases, with 12 bases remaining between them. This CDR3 has 13 residues. Looked up from germline, CDR1 is LNHDA and CDR2 is SQIVND (reference sequence). The PCR made use of 60 Vbeta and 13 Jbeta primers. Assay used: immunoSEQ multiplex PCR; TCRdb lists only in-frame clones, some missing. The sample contains 200,000 or so clones, about 87% of which appear only once. The receptor comes from a man aged 25-40 years in good health and CMV-seronegative. The chain joins TRBV19 to TRBJ2-7; D gene unclear. The sample consisted of PBMCs. Here the CDR3 DNA reads TGTGCCAGTAGTAATAACTTTTTAGACGAGCAGTACTTC. It specifies CASSNNFLDEQYF.